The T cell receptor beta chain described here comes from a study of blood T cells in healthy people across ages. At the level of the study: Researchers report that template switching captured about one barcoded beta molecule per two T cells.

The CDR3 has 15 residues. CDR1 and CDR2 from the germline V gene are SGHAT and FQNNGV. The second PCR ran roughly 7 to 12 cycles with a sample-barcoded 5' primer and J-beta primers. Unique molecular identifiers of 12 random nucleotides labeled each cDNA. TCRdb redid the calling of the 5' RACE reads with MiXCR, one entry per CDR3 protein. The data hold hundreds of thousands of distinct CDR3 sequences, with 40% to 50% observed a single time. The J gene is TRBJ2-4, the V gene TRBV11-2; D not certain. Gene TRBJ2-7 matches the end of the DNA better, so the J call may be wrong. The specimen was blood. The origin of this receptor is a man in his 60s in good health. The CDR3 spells CASSLTRTLSYEQYF. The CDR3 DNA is TGTGCCAGCAGCTTAACCCGGACCTTATCCTACGAGCAGTACTTC.